This TCR beta chain was profiled in a study of T cell clonotyping in hematopoietic cell transplantation. Repertoires were generated with immunoSEQ multiplex PCR, while TCRdb's copy carries only in-frame clones and drops some. The sample consists of 46,000 or so clones, around 84% of them appearing once. Per the germline V gene, CDR1 is SQVTM and CDR2 is ANQGSEA. Trimming cost V 6 bases and J 4 bases, with 15 bases left between them. CDR3 length: 13 amino acids. Time point: recipient sample about 28 days before transplant, after cytoreduction. This clonotype was obtained from a man in his fifties or sixties with biphenotypic leukemia. Some clones in this sample may be carry-over from other donors' samples. The chain couples TRBV29-1 to TRBJ1-1; no reliable D call. The specimen comprised peripheral blood mononuclear cells, sampled before stem cell transplant. CDR3 nucleotides: TGCAGCGTAACCGAGTCCGCGACCACTGAAGCTTTCTTT. As protein: CSVTESATTEAFF.